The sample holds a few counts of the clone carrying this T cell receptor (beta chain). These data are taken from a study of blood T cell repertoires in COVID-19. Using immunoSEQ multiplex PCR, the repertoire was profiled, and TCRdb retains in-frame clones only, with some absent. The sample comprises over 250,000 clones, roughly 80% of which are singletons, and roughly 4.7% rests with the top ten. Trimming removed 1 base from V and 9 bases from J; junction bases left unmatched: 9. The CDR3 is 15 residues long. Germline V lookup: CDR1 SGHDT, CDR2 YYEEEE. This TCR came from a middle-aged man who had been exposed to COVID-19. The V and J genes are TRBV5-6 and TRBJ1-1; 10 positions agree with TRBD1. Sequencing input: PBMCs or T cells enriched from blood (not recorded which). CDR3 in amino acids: CASSLTSGQGQKAFF. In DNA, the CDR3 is TGTGCCAGCAGCTTGACATCGGGACAGGGGCAGAAAGCTTTCTTT.